This paragraph reports one TCR beta chain. These data belong to a study of control samples from healthy donors and cancer patients. Only in-frame clones appear in the TCRdb table, and some are missing; sequencing was by immunoSEQ multiplex PCR. The table includes 90,000 to 150,000 clones, 87% detected once. The CDR3 length is 14 residues. Germline CDR1 reads LNHNV; CDR2 reads YYDKDF (reference sequence). Losses at the gene ends were 0 bases for V and 6 bases for J; bases not matched to a gene: 1. The sequencing sample was made of blood. This sequence originates from a man younger than 40 in good health. The rearrangement links TRBV15 to TRBJ1-4; 7 bases fit TRBD1. Here the CDR3 reads CATSRDTGDEKLFF. The CDR3 region has the DNA TGTGCCACCAGCAGAGATACAGGGGATGAAAAACTGTTTTTT.